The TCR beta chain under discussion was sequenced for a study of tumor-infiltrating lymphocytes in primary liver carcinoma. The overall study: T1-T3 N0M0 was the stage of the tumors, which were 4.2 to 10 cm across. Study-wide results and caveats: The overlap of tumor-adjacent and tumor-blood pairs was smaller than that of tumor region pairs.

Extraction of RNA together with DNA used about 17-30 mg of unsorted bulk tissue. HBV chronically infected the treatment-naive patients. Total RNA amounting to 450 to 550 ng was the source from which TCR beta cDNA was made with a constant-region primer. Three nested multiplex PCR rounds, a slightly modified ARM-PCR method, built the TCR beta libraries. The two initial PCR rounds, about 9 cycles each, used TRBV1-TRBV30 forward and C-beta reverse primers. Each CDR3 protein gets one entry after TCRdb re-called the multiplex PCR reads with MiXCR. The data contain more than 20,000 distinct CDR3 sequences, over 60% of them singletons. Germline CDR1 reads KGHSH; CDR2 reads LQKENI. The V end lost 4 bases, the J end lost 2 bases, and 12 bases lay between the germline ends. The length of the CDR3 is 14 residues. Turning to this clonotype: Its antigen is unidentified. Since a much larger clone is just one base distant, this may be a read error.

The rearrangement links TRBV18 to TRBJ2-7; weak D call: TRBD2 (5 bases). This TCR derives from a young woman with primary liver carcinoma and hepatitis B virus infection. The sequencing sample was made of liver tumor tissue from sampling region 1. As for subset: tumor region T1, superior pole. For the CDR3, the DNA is TGTGCCAGCTCACAGGTCGGGGTAACCTACGAGCAGTACTTC. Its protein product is CASSQVGVTYEQYF.